The next 9 T cell receptor beta chains were all read from a single sample in a study of PD-1 blockade in classical Hodgkin lymphoma. All the patients suffered relapse after autologous stem cell transplantation, and brentuximab vedotin exposure differed. Assay used: immunoSEQ multiplex PCR; TCRdb lists only in-frame clones, some missing. The profile shows tens of thousands of clones, about three quarters of them singletons. The input for sequencing was peripheral blood mononuclear cells (PBMCs), taken before the second cycle of nivolumab. The receptors shown here come from a human donor with classical Hodgkin lymphoma.

The J gene is TRBJ2-7, the V gene TRBV6-1; possibly TRBD2 for D (6 bases). CDR1 and CDR2 from the germline V gene are MNHNS and SASEGT. Trimming shortened V by 8 bases and J by 1 base, and 12 bases separated the two germline ends. There are 13 residues in the CDR3. This CDR3 is CASEGSGSYEQYF. CDR3 DNA: TGTGCCAGCGAAGGTAGCGGTTCCTACGAGCAGTACTTC.

The chain joins TRBV6-5 to TRBJ2-3; TRBD1 matches 9 bases. The CDR3 is 14 amino acids. The germline CDR1 and CDR2 sequences are MNHEY and SVGAGI. V was pared by 6 bases and J by 1 base, with 2 bases of the junction left unmatched. Here the CDR3 DNA reads TGTGCCAGCAGCCGGACAGGGGGCACAGATACGCAGTATTTT. Amino acid sequence: CASSRTGGTDTQYF.

V and J are TRBV19 and TRBJ2-1; no clear D. CDR1 LNHDA and CDR2 SQIVND come from the germline V gene (reference sequence). V dropped 5 bases and J dropped 11 bases, with 16 bases sitting between them. There are 13 residues in the CDR3. The CDR3, as DNA: TGTGCCAGTAGTGGCGACACATTTCTGAAGCAGTTCTTC. Translating it yields CASSGDTFLKQFF.

This clone appeared once. This chain connects TRBV6-1 to TRBJ1-2, with 8 bases fitting TRBD1. J was trimmed by 4 bases and V by 10 bases; bases with no gene match: 5. The CDR3 extends over 12 amino acids. The germline gives CDR1 MNHNS, CDR2 SASEGT. CDR3 protein: CATSGTGYGYTF. The CDR3, as DNA: TGTGCCACCTCCGGGACAGGCTATGGCTACACCTTC.

The chain links TRBV7-2 to TRBJ1-1; the D is unclear. Trimming cost V 3 bases and J 1 base, with 3 bases left between them. The CDR3 has 12 residues. Germline-derived CDR1 and CDR2 are SGHTA and FQGNSA. The CDR3 reads CASSFGNTEAFF. CDR3 nucleotide sequence: TGTGCCAGCAGCTTCGGGAACACTGAAGCTTTCTTT.

The V call is TRBV6-5, the J call TRBJ1-1; TRBD1 agrees at 8 bases. J was trimmed by 5 bases and V by 5 bases; bases with no gene match: 4. In germline, CDR1 is MNHEY, CDR2 SVGAGI. This CDR3 region has 13 residues. CDR3 protein: CASSRQGMTEAFF. For the CDR3, the DNA is TGTGCCAGCAGTCGACAGGGGATGACTGAAGCTTTCTTT.

The V gene is TRBV5-1, the J gene TRBJ2-7; the D gene is possibly TRBD2 (5 bases). V was cut by 2 bases and J by 1 base, with 10 bases left in between. There are 14 residues in the CDR3. From germline, CDR1 is SGHRS and CDR2 YFSETQ. The CDR3 DNA reads TGCGCCAGCAGCTTAGGAGGATATTCCTACGAGCAGTACTTC. As protein: CASSLGGYSYEQYF.

The chain uses TRBV19 and TRBJ1-5, with TRBD1 matching over 9 bases. The junction had 5 bases not matched to a gene; V was cut back by 5 bases and J by 3 bases. Germline values: CDR1 LNHDA, CDR2 SQIVND (reference sequence). This CDR3 is built from 15 residues. CDR3 nucleotide sequence: TGTGCCAGTAGTTTCCGGGACAGGGTCAATCAGCCCCAGCATTTT. It specifies CASSFRDRVNQPQHF. The full variable domain, with the rest looked up from reference TRBV19 and TRBJ1-5, is DGGITQSPKYLFRKEGQNVTLSCEQNLNHDAMYWYRQDPGQGLRLIYYSQIVNDFQKGDIAEGYSVSREKKESFPLTVTSAQKNPTAFYLCASSFRDRVNQPQHFGDGTRLSIL.

This rearrangement joins TRBV6-1 to TRBJ2-5; unclear D gene. With 1 base removed from V and 7 bases from J, the gap between germline ends came to 10 bases. The CDR3 is 13 amino acids. Per germline, CDR1 MNHNS and CDR2 SASEGT. Written as DNA, the CDR3 is TGTGCCAGCAGTGAAGGTCAGGCTGGGACCCAGTACTTC. It specifies CASSEGQAGTQYF.